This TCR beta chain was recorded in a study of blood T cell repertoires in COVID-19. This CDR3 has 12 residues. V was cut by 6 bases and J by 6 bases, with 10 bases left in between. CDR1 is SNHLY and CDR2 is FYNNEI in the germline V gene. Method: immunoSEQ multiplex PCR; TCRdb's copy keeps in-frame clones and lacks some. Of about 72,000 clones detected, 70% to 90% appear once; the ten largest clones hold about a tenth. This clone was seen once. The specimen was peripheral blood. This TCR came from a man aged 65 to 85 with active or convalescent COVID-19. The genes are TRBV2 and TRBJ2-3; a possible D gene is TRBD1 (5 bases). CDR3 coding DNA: TGTGCCAGCAGGCAACAGGTCGATACGCAGTATTTT. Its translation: CASRQQVDTQYF.